One and the same sample provided the 22 T cell receptor beta chains below, sequenced in a study of cytomegalovirus exposure and HLA in healthy donors. Primers: 60 Vbeta forward and 13 Jbeta reverse. Profiled with immunoSEQ multiplex PCR; TCRdb holds only in-frame clones, not every one. The profile shows 200,000 to 250,000 clones, 65% to 85% of them singletons. Sequences were obtained from PBMCs. These receptors were obtained from a boy between 2 and 15 years old in good health and CMV-seronegative.

This clone was detected once. The V gene is TRBV6-5, the J gene TRBJ2-7; TRBD1 matches at 8 bases. The CDR3 length is 14 residues. CDR1 is MNHEY, CDR2 SVGAGI, per germline. After removal of 8 bases from V and 3 bases from J, the junction contained 9 bases not matched to a gene. The CDR3 sequence: CASQFRQGFYEQYF. The CDR3 nucleotides are TGTGCCAGCCAATTTAGACAGGGGTTCTACGAGCAGTACTTC.

The chain couples TRBV19 to TRBJ1-2, with a possible D match to TRBD1 (5 bases). This CDR3 is 14 amino acids long. Trimming stripped 5 bases from V and 0 bases from J, with 10 bases between. Germline CDR1 LNHDA, CDR2 SQIVND (reference sequence). The CDR3: CASSFQGANYGYTF. The CDR3 DNA reads as TGTGCCAGTAGTTTCCAGGGCGCTAACTATGGCTACACCTTC.

V is TRBV27 and J is TRBJ2-7; TRBD2 matches at 7 bases. The CDR3 runs 17 residues. The ends lost 0 bases at V and 4 bases at J; junction bases unmatched: 12. Germline CDR1 is MNHEY and CDR2 is SMNVEV (reference sequence). The CDR3: CASSLSAAVGGGYEQYF. CDR3 coding DNA: TGTGCCAGCAGTTTATCTGCCGCGGTGGGCGGGGGTTACGAGCAGTACTTC.

This clone was observed once. The V call is TRBV9, the J call TRBJ2-1; a weak D match, TRBD1 (5 bases). Germline CDR1 reads SGDLS; CDR2 reads YYNGEE. The length of the CDR3 is 12 residues. With 4 bases removed from V and 9 bases from J, the gap between germline ends came to 11 bases. The CDR3 nucleotides read TGTGCCAGCAGCCCAGGGATGGTTGAGCAGTTCTTC. Residues: CASSPGMVEQFF.

The V call is TRBV10-2, the J call TRBJ1-5, with D perhaps matching TRBD1 (5 bases). This CDR3 contains 14 residues. Germline assignment: CDR1 WSHSY and CDR2 SAAADI. Trimming removed 0 bases at V and 9 bases at J, with 12 bases between. Here the CDR3 DNA reads TGCGCCAGCAGTGAGTCTACTCACGGGGGGCCCCAGCATTTT. Residues: CASSESTHGGPQHF.

This chain connects TRBV7-8 to TRBJ1-2; D possibly corresponds to TRBD1 (6 bases). CDR1 is SGHVS and CDR2 is FQNEAQ in the germline V gene. The CDR3 length is 15 residues. The ends were cut back, 1 base at V and 7 bases at J, with 16 bases in the middle. The CDR3 sequence is CASSLDDRSSGGYTF. In DNA, the CDR3 is TGTGCCAGCAGCTTAGACGACAGGAGCTCGGGTGGCTACACCTTC.

V usage is TRBV5-1 and J usage is TRBJ2-7; perhaps TRBD1 as D (6 bases). V lost 4 bases and J lost 3, with 11 bases in between. Germline V lookup: CDR1 SGHRS, CDR2 YFSETQ. CDR3 length: 13 residues. The DNA of the CDR3 is TGCGCCAGCAGCCCGGGGACACTCTACGAGCAGTACTTC. It is translated as CASSPGTLYEQYF.

The V call is TRBV7-3, the J call TRBJ1-1, with 8 nucleotides matching TRBD1. This CDR3 contains 15 residues. Germline lookup yields CDR1 SGHTA and CDR2 FQGTGA. Germline trimming cut 4 bases from V and 0 bases from J; bases unmatched to any gene: 4. The CDR3 here is CASSSTGGMNTEAFF. CDR3 DNA: TGTGCCAGCAGCTCCACAGGGGGAATGAACACTGAAGCTTTCTTT.

The chain couples TRBV4-2 to TRBJ2-7; 8 bases match TRBD2. Trimming took 1 base from V and 6 from J; bases not matched to a gene: 5. Germline values: CDR1 LGHNA, CDR2 YNFKEQ. This CDR3 comprises 14 residues. CDR3 in amino acids: CASSQGSGGGEQYF. The CDR3 DNA is TGTGCCAGCAGCCAAGGATCGGGAGGGGGCGAGCAGTACTTC.

This rearrangement joins TRBV4-1 to TRBJ2-3; D gene ambiguous. The CDR3 has 15 amino acids. Deletions cut 1 base from V and 2 bases from J, with 10 bases between. Germline CDR1 reads MGHRA; CDR2 reads YSYEKL. This CDR3 reads CASSQGAGPTDTQYF. In DNA, the CDR3 is TGCGCCAGCAGCCAAGGGGCAGGCCCCACAGATACGCAGTATTTT.

CDR3 in amino acids: CASSLQGTLGTDTQYF. The DNA for the CDR3 is TGTGCCAGCAGCTTACAGGGGACCCTCGGCACAGATACGCAGTATTTT. This sequence joins TRBV7-9 and TRBJ2-3, with a possible D match to TRBD1 (6 bases). The CDR3 is 16 residues long. The V gene lost 2 bases and the J gene lost 1 base, with 13 bases spanning the gap. The germline V gene encodes CDR1 SEHNR and CDR2 FQNEAQ (reference sequence).

The genes are TRBV4-1 and TRBJ1-2; TRBD1 matches 11 bases. Germline V lookup: CDR1 MGHRA, CDR2 YSYEKL. With V trimmed by 1 base and J by 7 bases, 8 bases remained unmatched. The CDR3 is 16 amino acids. For the CDR3, the DNA is TGCGCCAGCAGCCAAGTACGTGGACAGGGGGCTGCTGGCTACACCTTC. Translation gives CASSQVRGQGAAGYTF.

The chain employs TRBV7-9 and TRBJ1-2, with D unclear. Looked up from germline, CDR1 is SEHNR and CDR2 is FQNEAQ (reference sequence). Trimming took off 5 bases at V and 4 bases at J, with 17 bases between the two ends. This CDR3 region has 15 residues. The CDR3 region has the DNA TGTGCCAGCAGCCCCGGAGGCCTTGGAGGCTATGGCTACACCTTC. Its protein product is CASSPGGLGGYGYTF. The whole variable domain, filled in from reference TRBV7-9 and TRBJ1-2, reads DTGVSQNPRHKITKRGQNVTFRCDPISEHNRLYWYRQTLGQGPEFLTYFQNEAQLEKSRLLSDRFSAERPKGSFSTLEIQRTEQGDSAMYLCASSPGGLGGYGYTFGSGTRLTVV.

The V and J genes are TRBV5-4 and TRBJ2-1, with 7 bases aligning to TRBD1. Germline CDR1 SGHNT, CDR2 YYREEE (reference sequence). The CDR3 covers 15 residues. The trim removed 3 bases at V and 5 bases at J, leaving 8 bases unmatched. The CDR3 sequence: CASSWDGQADNEQFF. The CDR3 coding sequence is TGTGCCAGCAGCTGGGATGGACAGGCGGACAATGAGCAGTTCTTC. Drawing the rest from reference TRBV5-4 and TRBJ2-1, the complete variable domain is ETGVTQSPTHLIKTRGQQVTLRCSSQSGHNTVSWYQQALGQGPQFIFQYYREEENGRGNFPPRFSGLQFPNYSSELNVNALELDDSALYLCASSWDGQADNEQFFGPGTRLTVL.

This clone was observed a few times. The chain recombines TRBV4-1 with TRBJ1-3; no clear D. V lost 1 base, J lost 0 bases, and 7 bases lay in between. Germline V CDR1 and CDR2: MGHRA, YSYEKL. This CDR3 is built from 15 residues. The DNA for the CDR3 is TGCGCCAGCAGCCAAGCGTATTCCTCTGGAAACACCATATATTTT. Its protein is CASSQAYSSGNTIYF.

The chain is built from TRBV5-1 and TRBJ2-7, with TRBD2 matching 7 bases. J lost 0 bases, V lost 2 bases, and 5 bases had no gene match. The CDR3 is made up of 15 amino acids. CDR1 and CDR2 (germline): SGHRS, YFSETQ. CDR3 sequence reads: CASSFDPSGSYEQYF. The CDR3 DNA reads TGCGCCAGCAGCTTTGACCCTAGCGGCTCCTACGAGCAGTACTTC.

The V call is TRBV7-2, the J call TRBJ2-7; 13 bases fit TRBD2. Germline-derived CDR1 and CDR2 are SGHTA and FQGNSA. The CDR3 is 14 residues long. The V segment lost 4 bases and the J segment 4 bases; nucleotides outside the gene matches: 1. The CDR3 region has the DNA TGTGCCAGCAGCTGGACTAGCGGGAGTTACGAGCAGTACTTC. Translating it yields CASSWTSGSYEQYF. Full variable domain (outside the CDR3, taken from reference TRBV7-2 and TRBJ2-7): GAGVSQSPSNKVTEKGKDVELRCDPISGHTALYWYRQSLGQGLEFLIYFQGNSAPDKSGLPSDRFSAERTGGSVSTLTIQRTQQEDSAVYLCASSWTSGSYEQYFGPGTRLTVT.

The sample holds a few counts of this clone. V is TRBV5-6 and J is TRBJ2-1; TRBD2 matches 7 bases. Germline values: CDR1 SGHDT, CDR2 YYEEEE. Germline trimming cut 0 bases from V and 12 bases from J; bases unmatched to any gene: 6. This CDR3 is built from 13 residues. In DNA form, the CDR3 reads TGTGCCAGCAGCTTGGGGCTAGCGGTTATGCAGTTCTTC. Protein: CASSLGLAVMQFF.

V is TRBV19 and J is TRBJ2-7, with 10 bases matching TRBD2. The CDR3 has 14 amino acids. Unmatched junction bases numbered 4, after V lost 3 bases and J lost 5 bases. The germline gives CDR1 LNHDA, CDR2 SQIVND (reference sequence). The CDR3 nucleotides read TGTGCCAGTAGTATGGCTAGCGGGAGCAACGAGCAGTACTTC. Translated, it gives CASSMASGSNEQYF.

The chain joins TRBV6-5 to TRBJ1-1, with D unresolved. This CDR3 comprises 15 residues. V was pared by 0 bases and J by 10 bases, with 18 bases between. The germline CDR1 and CDR2 sequences are MNHEY and SVGAGI. The CDR3 here is CASSYSSTKPGGAFF. CDR3 coding DNA: TGTGCCAGCAGTTACTCATCCACGAAGCCCGGAGGAGCTTTCTTT.

V is TRBV7-8 and J is TRBJ2-3; TRBD2 aligns across 12 bases. CDR1 and CDR2 (germline): SGHVS, FQNEAQ. The CDR3 covers 17 residues. V trimming: 1 base; J trimming: 3 bases; junction bases outside the gene matches: 5. CDR3 residues: CASSLVLTSGRTDTQYF. CDR3 sequence (DNA): TGTGCCAGCAGCTTAGTACTAACTAGCGGGAGGACAGATACGCAGTATTTT.

The chain has TRBV7-3 and TRBJ1-2; 8 nucleotides align to TRBD1. Per the germline V gene, CDR1 is SGHTA and CDR2 is FQGTGA. The CDR3 totals 15 residues. V was clipped by 5 bases and J by 2 bases; unmatched bases: 7. Here the CDR3 DNA reads TGTGCCAGCAGCCCAGACAGGGGCGCGAACTATGGCTACACCTTC. Its protein product is CASSPDRGANYGYTF.